Following are 26 T cell receptor beta chains from one sample sequenced in a study of blood T cell repertoires in COVID-19. The repertoire was sequenced with immunoSEQ multiplex PCR; TCRdb's copy has only in-frame clones and lacks some. The table shows some 180,000 clones, with 80% occurring only once. The sequenced sample was peripheral blood. The receptors were gathered from a man aged 60 to 75 with acute or convalescent COVID-19.

This chain joins TRBV4-1 and TRBJ2-5; 7 positions agree with TRBD2. With V trimmed by 4 bases and J by 8 bases, 10 bases remained unmatched. The CDR3 spans 14 residues. Germline V lookup: CDR1 MGHRA, CDR2 YSYEKL. The chain's CDR3 is CASSLGTKEVTQYF. The CDR3 DNA reads as TGCGCCAGCAGCCTCGGGACTAAAGAGGTTACCCAGTACTTC.

The V and J genes are TRBV9 and TRBJ1-2; 7 bases are a match to TRBD1. The germline CDR1 and CDR2 sequences are SGDLS and YYNGEE. V lost 4 bases, J lost 5 bases, and 8 bases stayed unmatched. This CDR3 region has 14 residues. Written as DNA, the CDR3 is TGTGCCAGCAGCCCCTCTGGGACAGTTTATGGCTACACCTTC. Translation gives CASSPSGTVYGYTF.

The CDR3 region has the DNA TGTGCCAGCAGCTTAACAGGTACAAGAGGAAACACCATATATTTT. Amino acid sequence: CASSLTGTRGNTIYF. This rearrangement joins TRBV11-2 to TRBJ1-3, with TRBD1 as a possible D gene (5 bases). Germline loops: CDR1 SGHAT, CDR2 FQNNGV. The V end lost 2 bases, the J end lost 4 bases, and 12 bases lay between the germline ends. This CDR3 has 15 residues. Full variable domain (remainder filled in from reference TRBV11-2 and TRBJ1-3): EAGVAQSPRYKIIEKRQSVAFWCNPISGHATLYWYQQILGQGPKLLIQFQNNGVVDDSQLPKDRFSAERLKGVDSTLKIQPAKLEDSAVYLCASSLTGTRGNTIYFGEGSWLTVV.

This clone was counted a single time. The V call is TRBV28, the J call TRBJ2-1, with 7 positions matching TRBD1. V gave up 6 bases and J gave up 4 bases; unmatched junction bases: 9. Germline loops: CDR1 MDHEN, CDR2 SYDVKM. The length of the CDR3 is 15 residues. CDR3 in amino acids: CASSLRTGSYNEQFF. The DNA for the CDR3 is TGTGCCAGCAGCCTACGGACAGGATCTTACAATGAGCAGTTCTTC.

The chain recombines TRBV9 with TRBJ1-2, with 8 bases lining up with TRBD1. Trimming cost V 4 bases and J 6 bases; bases outside gene matches: 11. The CDR3 consists of 15 residues. CDR1 is SGDLS, CDR2 YYNGEE, per germline. The CDR3 nucleotides are TGTGCCAGCAGCCCAGCACCCGGACAGGGTAATGGCTACACCTTC. Its protein product is CASSPAPGQGNGYTF.

The gene calls are TRBV4-1 and TRBJ2-1, with 11 bases aligning to TRBD2. The CDR3 loop spans 18 amino acids. Germline trimming cut 5 bases from V and 0 bases from J; bases unmatched to any gene: 9. Germline V lookup: CDR1 MGHRA, CDR2 YSYEKL. DNA of the CDR3: TGCGCCAGCAGCTTCCGGACTAGCGGGTCAAGCTCCTACAATGAGCAGTTCTTC. Its protein is CASSFRTSGSSSYNEQFF.

The rearrangement links TRBV7-3 to TRBJ2-7; the match to TRBD1 covers 9 bases. The CDR3 is made up of 14 amino acids. The V gene end was trimmed by 2 bases and the J gene end by 2 bases; junction bases not matched to a gene: 1. Per germline, CDR1 SGHTA and CDR2 FQGTGA. CDR3 sequence: CASSLGTGTYEQYF. CDR3 bases: TGTGCCAGCAGCTTAGGGACAGGGACCTACGAGCAGTACTTC.

The chain uses TRBV4-3 and TRBJ1-2, with 12 bases identical to TRBD1. Germline-derived CDR1 and CDR2 are LGHNA and YSLEER. The CDR3 is 18 residues long. The V and J ends lost 0 bases and 8 bases, in that order; junction bases with no gene match: 13. The CDR3 bases are TGCGCCAGCAGCCAAGATAAGGGGTCGGGACAGGGGGCAGGAGGCTACACCTTC. It encodes CASSQDKGSGQGAGGYTF.

In this sample, this clone turned up a few times. DNA of the CDR3: TGTGCCCCCAGACGGACAGGGGGTGGGGATGGCTACACCTTC. Its protein is CAPRRTGGGDGYTF. The chain uses TRBV2 and TRBJ1-2; 10 bases fit TRBD1. The V and J ends lost 11 bases and 6 bases, in that order; junction bases with no gene match: 12. CDR1 and CDR2 (germline): SNHLY, FYNNEI. The CDR3 is 14 amino acids.

J is TRBJ2-1 and V is TRBV27; 14 bases match TRBD2. The V gene's germline CDR1 is MNHEY and CDR2 SMNVEV (reference sequence). The trim removed 6 bases at V and 5 bases at J, leaving 6 bases unmatched. This CDR3 comprises 16 residues. The CDR3 DNA reads TGTGCCAGCAGGACTAGCGGGAGGGCCTTAAACAATGAGCAGTTCTTC. Translation: CASRTSGRALNNEQFF.

This chain uses TRBV5-6 with TRBJ1-4, with TRBD1 matching over 7 bases. This CDR3 contains 13 residues. V dropped 4 bases and J dropped 8; count of bases not matched to a gene: 5. Germline loops: CDR1 SGHDT, CDR2 YYEEEE. The CDR3 nucleotides are TGTGCCAGCAGCAGACAGGGTTGGGAAAAACTGTTTTTT. Amino acids: CASSRQGWEKLFF.

This clone has only a few counts. A junction end diverges from the germline sequence, so it may reflect a read error. This rearrangement joins TRBV7-7 to TRBJ2-1; no firm D call. Germline V gives CDR1 SSHAT, CDR2 FNYEAQ (reference sequence). The CDR3 is made up of 14 amino acids. Here the CDR3 reads CASSSLTRKNEQFF. CDR3 DNA: TGTGCTAGCAGCTCCCTGACTCGAAAGAATGAGCAGTTCTTC.

The chain is built from TRBV3-1 (or the pseudogene TRBV3-2) and TRBJ2-3, with 10 bases aligning to TRBD2. The germline CDR1 and CDR2 sequences are LGHDT and YNNKEL (reference sequence). The CDR3 loop spans 19 amino acids. Trimming took 1 base from V and 6 from J; bases not matched to a gene: 16. CDR3 loop: CASSQVRSSGGRRVDTQYF. CDR3 nucleotide sequence: TGTGCCAGCAGCCAAGTGCGGTCTAGCGGGGGCCGCAGGGTCGATACGCAGTATTTT.

The chain has TRBV15 and TRBJ2-6; TRBD1 is a possible D gene (6 bases). Per the germline V gene, CDR1 is LNHNV and CDR2 is YYDKDF (reference sequence). The ends were cut back, 1 base at V and 0 bases at J, with 13 bases in the middle. The CDR3 consists of 18 residues. CDR3: CATSRAGALLSGANVLTF. CDR3 DNA: TGTGCCACCAGCAGAGCAGGGGCGCTACTCTCTGGGGCCAACGTCCTGACTTTC.

The CDR3 DNA is TGTGCCAGCAGCCGGAGTTCTACTAGGCGGTCGAGGTACAATGAGCAGTTCTTC. This codes for CASSRSSTRRSRYNEQFF. The J gene is TRBJ2-1, the V gene TRBV11-2; TRBD2 is a possible D gene (5 bases). The CDR3 loop spans 18 amino acids. Between the trimmed V and J ends, which lost 5 bases and 4 bases, there was a span of 24 bases. Germline CDR1 and CDR2: SGHAT and FQNNGV.

The V call is TRBV29-1, the J call TRBJ2-1; 7 nucleotides line up with TRBD2. Germline V lookup: CDR1 SQVTM, CDR2 ANQGSEA. The CDR3 runs 12 residues. J gave up 6 bases and V 5 bases, and 4 bases lay outside the gene matches. The CDR3 spells CSVSGTINEQFF. The CDR3 nucleotides are TGCAGCGTTTCCGGGACTATCAATGAGCAGTTCTTC.

The V and J genes are TRBV4-3 and TRBJ2-3; TRBD2 matches 12 bases. Germline-derived CDR1 and CDR2 are LGHNA and YSLEER. V shed 0 bases and J 5 bases; nucleotides not matched to a gene: 6. The CDR3 is made up of 17 amino acids. CDR3: CASSQDASGGAGDTQYF. DNA for the CDR3: TGCGCCAGCAGCCAAGATGCTAGCGGGGGGGCTGGAGATACGCAGTATTTT.

There are a few counts of this clone. The chain employs TRBV2 and TRBJ2-2, with D possibly matching TRBD2 (6 bases). CDR1 is SNHLY, CDR2 FYNNEI, per germline. This CDR3 comprises 14 residues. Trimming removed 7 bases from V and 2 bases from J, with 11 bases in between. CDR3: CASKGGDNTGELFF. For the CDR3, the DNA is TGTGCCAGCAAGGGCGGGGATAACACCGGGGAGCTGTTTTTT.

In this sample, this clone turned up a few times. This chain connects TRBV2 to TRBJ2-7; 8 bases are a match to TRBD2. CDR3 length: 14 amino acids. Per the germline V gene, CDR1 is SNHLY and CDR2 is FYNNEI. The J segment lost 6 bases and the V segment lost 6 bases, leaving 10 bases of the junction unmatched. CDR3 DNA sequence: TGTGCCAGCAGCGCTTTACTAGCGGCCAGCGAGCAGTACTTC. This translates into CASSALLAASEQYF.

This chain links TRBV12-3 or TRBV12-4 with TRBJ1-5; D unclear. The CDR3 extends over 13 amino acids. Trimming took 5 bases from V and 4 from J, leaving 9 bases between them. CDR3 coding DNA: TGTGCCAGCAGTCGGCAGGTAAATCAGCCCCAGCATTTT. This sequence encodes CASSRQVNQPQHF.

The rearrangement uses TRBV4-2 and TRBJ2-7; 12 bases fit TRBD2. J gave up 2 bases and V 4 bases, and 6 bases lay outside the gene matches. Germline V CDR1 and CDR2: LGHNA, YNFKEQ. The CDR3 is 16 amino acids. DNA for the CDR3: TGTGCCAGCAGCCTAGAACTAGCGGGGGGTGCCTACGAGCAGTACTTC. It yields the protein CASSLELAGGAYEQYF.

The gene calls are TRBV14 and TRBJ1-1; 10 bases align to TRBD1. The CDR3 totals 16 residues. Germline CDR1 and CDR2: SGHDN and FVKESK. The J segment lost 1 base and the V segment lost 4 bases, leaving 6 bases of the junction unmatched. CDR3 region: CASSRPGQGRNTEAFF. The CDR3 nucleotides read TGTGCCAGCAGCCGACCGGGACAGGGGAGGAACACTGAAGCTTTCTTT.

This clone was detected many times. This sequence joins TRBV12-3 or TRBV12-4 and TRBJ1-2; D is unresolved. The CDR3 has 13 amino acids. V lost 6 bases to trimming and J lost 3 bases, with 11 bases between them. The CDR3 coding sequence is TGTGCCAGCAGGGCGCTAGCAGACTATGGCTACACCTTC. Residues: CASRALADYGYTF.

The rearrangement joins TRBV19 to TRBJ2-5, with D maybe TRBD1 (6 bases). V shed 5 bases and J shed 4 bases, with 14 bases lying between them. Germline V lookup: CDR1 LNHDA, CDR2 SQIVND (reference sequence). CDR3 size: 14 residues. This CDR3 reads CASSLTGFGETQYF. The CDR3 DNA is TGTGCCAGTAGTCTAACAGGGTTTGGAGAGACCCAGTACTTC.

V gene TRBV7-8 combines with J gene TRBJ2-7, with 7 bases lining up with TRBD1. The CDR3 consists of 14 residues. With 5 bases clipped from V and 5 bases from J, the junction kept 9 bases outside the gene matches. The germline gives CDR1 SGHVS, CDR2 FQNEAQ. CDR3 protein: CASSPILQGNEQYF. In nucleotides, the CDR3 is TGTGCCAGCAGCCCGATATTACAGGGGAACGAGCAGTACTTC. The full variable domain, in which reference TRBV7-8 and TRBJ2-7 provide the parts outside the CDR3, is GAGVSQSPRYKVAKRGQDVALRCDPISGHVSLFWYQQALGQGPEFLTYFQNEAQLDKSGLPSDRFFAERPEGSVSTLKIQRTQQEDSAVYLCASSPILQGNEQYFGPGTRLTVT.

This sequence joins TRBV7-2 and TRBJ1-2, with 7 bases matching TRBD1. The CDR3 has 15 amino acids. Trimming took 3 bases from V and 2 from J; bases not matched to a gene: 6. Germline V gene lookup returns CDR1 SGHTA and CDR2 FQGNSA. The CDR3, as DNA: TGTGCCAGCAGCTTCGGGACAGCTCCCAACTATGGCTACACCTTC. Translated, it gives CASSFGTAPNYGYTF.